This TCR beta chain was identified in a study of OX40 agonist ivuxolimab in advanced cancers. In the study overall: The diagnoses of dose-escalation patients were hepatocellular carcinoma, melanoma, renal cell or head and neck cancer. Study-wide points: Averaged across samples, CD8+ T cells carried more expanded clones than CD4+ did.

Method: immunoSEQ multiplex PCR; TCRdb's copy keeps in-frame clones and lacks some. Here the sample spans 55,000 to 75,000 clones, about nine tenths being singletons. The germline V gene encodes CDR1 MDHEN and CDR2 SYDVKM. The ends lost 5 bases at V and 9 bases at J; junction bases unmatched: 7. The CDR3 extends over 13 amino acids. For this clone: No antigen is known for it.

This TCR was recovered from an adult with an advanced solid tumor such as melanoma, head and neck, liver or kidney cancer. The chain uses TRBV28 and TRBJ1-1, with 9 bases matching TRBD1. The starting material was CD4+ or CD8+ T cells sorted from blood, obtained in a trial of the OX40 agonist ivuxolimab. Here the CDR3 DNA reads TGTGCCAGCAGTCAGCGACAGGGGGGGAAAGCTTTCTTT. This translates into CASSQRQGGKAFF. Combining the CDR3 with reference TRBV28 and TRBJ1-1 gives the whole variable domain DVKVTQSSRYLVKRTGEKVFLECVQDMDHENMFWYRQDPGLGLRLIYFSYDVKMKEKGDIPEGYSVSREKKERFSLILESASTNQTSMYLCASSQRQGGKAFFGQGTRLTVV.